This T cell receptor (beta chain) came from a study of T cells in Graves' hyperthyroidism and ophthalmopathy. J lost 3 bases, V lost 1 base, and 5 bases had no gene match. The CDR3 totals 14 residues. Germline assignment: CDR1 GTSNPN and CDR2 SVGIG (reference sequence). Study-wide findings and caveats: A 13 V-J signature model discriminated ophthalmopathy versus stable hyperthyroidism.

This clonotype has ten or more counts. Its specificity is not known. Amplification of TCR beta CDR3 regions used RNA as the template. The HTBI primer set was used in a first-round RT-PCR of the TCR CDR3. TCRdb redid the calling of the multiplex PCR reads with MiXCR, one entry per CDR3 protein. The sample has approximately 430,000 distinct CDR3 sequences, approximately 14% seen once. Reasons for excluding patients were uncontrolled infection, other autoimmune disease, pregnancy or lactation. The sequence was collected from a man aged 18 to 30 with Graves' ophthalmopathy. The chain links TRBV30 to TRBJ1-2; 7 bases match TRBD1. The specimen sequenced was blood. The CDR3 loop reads CAWSATGWDYGYTF. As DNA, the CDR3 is TGTGCCTGGAGTGCGACAGGGTGGGACTATGGCTACACCTTC. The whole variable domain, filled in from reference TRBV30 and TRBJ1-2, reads SQTIHQWPATLVQPVGSPLSLECTVEGTSNPNLYWYRQAAGRGLQLLFYSVGIGQISSEVPQNLSASRPQDRQFILSSKKLLLSDSGFYLCAWSATGWDYGYTFGSGTRLTVV.